This TCR beta chain was observed in a study of T cell responses to AZD1222 COVID-19 vaccine (dated by TCRdb to about 2021). Regarding the research as a whole: AZD1222 recipients whose second dose came at about 4 weeks and those whose second dose came at about 12 weeks were combined into one group, since spike-specific TCR depth and breadth did not differ between the two schedules. A total of just over 230 trial participants underwent TCR sequencing, of whom roughly 210 received two doses of AZD1222 and approximately 25 received two doses of the MenACWY control vaccine. Trial participants were enrolled by age into 18-55, 56-69 and 70-plus year subgroups, with approximately 160, 26 and 62 TCR-sequenced participants respectively. Here is what the overall study found, with its caveats: A significant rise in spike-specific TCR breadth and depth was observed after two AZD1222 doses relative to day 0 and relative to MenACWY recipients. Vaccine-associated CD4 TCRs spanned the whole spike protein, with dominant responses in regions 160-218 and 743-854. Only five to seven AZD1222 recipients were SARS-CoV-2 seropositive at baseline, limiting conclusions about previously exposed vaccinees. In the small 56-69-year group, the increase in depth fell short of significance, most likely because of low power. Most participants were white British and females outnumbered males, and the authors suggested that clonal diversity may have been underestimated. Nearly half of unique spike-specific TCRs reportedly recognized epitopes outside regions mutated in the B.1.351 and B.1.1.7 variants. Because no day 14 peak-response samples were available, the repertoires could be characterized only after the peak T cell response.

The germline V gene provides CDR1 SNHLY and CDR2 FYNNEI. The CDR3 sequence holds 15 residues, the cysteine and phenylalanine included. This entry keeps only the CDR3 DNA: 45 bases, framed from base 1. V has 3 bases trimmed and J has 9 bases trimmed; junction bases matching no gene number 6. Remarks on this clone: Its antigen remains unidentified. Base qualities are not at hand, and no much larger clone is one base apart.

The CDR3 regions of human TCRbeta chains were subjected to immunosequencing. As for the original processing: Repertoire TCRs were matched against a reference library of SARS-CoV-2-specific TCRs generated with the MIRA antigen-specificity platform. Breadth meant the fraction of unique TCRs that were SARS-CoV-2-associated, whereas depth meant the fraction of total T cells that were SARS-CoV-2-associated. Each spike-specific TCR was assigned to its reactive spike region and to a CD4 or CD8 class using the MIRA data. Log10-transformed breadth and depth values were compared by one-way ANOVA with Sidak's multiple comparisons tests. As stored in TCRdb, this immuneACCESS dataset retains in-frame rearrangements with V and J assigned. A fraction of the clones does not appear; measured against another copy, unresolved V genes explain less than half of the discrepancy, and the remainder lacks a known reason. For V, J and clone size, that table is used; D and trimming come from the DNA. Within this sample are 85,000 or so clones, with 80% to 90% of them counted one time only. 4.5% to 6% of the sample lies in the top ten.

The time point label, as the study defines it: baseline before first vaccination. Samples from vaccinated people were obtained from the UK trials COV001 and COV002, which included a single-blind randomized controlled phase 2/3 trial of AZD1222 (ChAdOx1 nCoV-19) in healthy adults. For TCRbeta chain sequencing, PBMC samples were collected from trial participants at day 0 and at day 28 after the second dose. This receptor was taken from an adult in good health. The starting material was peripheral blood, obtained on day 0 of AZD1222 vaccination. Recombination linked TRBV2 to TRBJ2-2, with TRBD1 matching 11 junction bases. The nucleotides read TGTGCCAGCAGTGAGGACAGGGGGCAGGCCCGGGAGCTGTTTTTT. Its amino acids are CASSEDRGQARELFF.